This T cell receptor beta chain was documented in a study of T cells in Graves' hyperthyroidism and ophthalmopathy. V shed 5 bases and J 5 bases; nucleotides not matched to a gene: 7. The CDR3 is made up of 15 amino acids. In germline, CDR1 is SGHNT, CDR2 YENEEA. This clonotype occurred many times. What it binds is unknown. Uncontrolled infection, other autoimmune disease, pregnancy or lactation led to exclusion. Study-wide findings and caveats: The model predicted ophthalmopathy a median around six months before onset. Blood also carried most thyroid clonotypes expanded above 0.001.

The investigators amplified TCR beta CDR3 regions from RNA transcripts. HTBI primers were the set used in a first-round RT-PCR of the TCR CDR3. TCRdb reprocessed the multiplex PCR reads via MiXCR and lists one record per CDR3 protein. The table lists 550,000 to 600,000 distinct CDR3 sequences, around 14% of them singletons. This sequence originates from a woman in her late teens or twenties with Graves' ophthalmopathy. The V gene is TRBV11-3, the J gene TRBJ2-7, with TRBD2 matching over 12 bases. Sequencing used blood. The CDR3 loop is CASSKPGLAGHEQYF. CDR3 in DNA: TGTGCCAGCAGCAAACCGGGACTAGCGGGCCACGAGCAGTACTTC. Based on the CDR3 plus reference TRBV11-3 and TRBJ2-7, the full variable domain is EAGVVQSPRYKIIEKKQPVAFWCNPISGHNTLYWYLQNLGQGPELLIRYENEEAVDDSQLPKDRFSAERLKGVDSTLKIQPAELGDSAVYLCASSKPGLAGHEQYFGPGTRLTVT.